Each of the 5 T cell receptor beta chains below was sequenced from the same sample in a study of blood T cell repertoires in COVID-19. The table came from immunoSEQ multiplex PCR; TCRdb's copy has only in-frame clones and leaves some out. The top ten clones hold roughly 0.99% of a sample with approximately 350,000 clones, approximately 92% of them seen once. The sample was PBMCs or T cells enriched from blood (not recorded which). The receptor set was obtained from a man younger than 35 who had recovered from COVID-19.

This clone has just one count. The V and J genes are TRBV19 and TRBJ1-5; D perhaps matches TRBD1 (6 bases). Trimming removed 7 bases at V and 2 bases at J, with 15 bases between. Germline lookup yields CDR1 LNHDA and CDR2 SQIVND (reference sequence). This CDR3 has 15 amino acids. The CDR3 loop reads CASTSGRGGNQPQHF. The CDR3 DNA is TGTGCCAGTACGTCCGGCAGGGGAGGCAATCAGCCCCAGCATTTT.

This sequence joins TRBV5-1 and TRBJ2-1; 11 bases align to TRBD2. V shed 4 bases, J shed 8 bases, and the junction held 8 bases outside the gene matches. The CDR3 contains 15 residues. Germline loops: CDR1 SGHRS, CDR2 YFSETQ. The CDR3 DNA follows: TGCGCCAGCAGCCCTAGCGGGGGGCCCTTATATGAGCAGTTCTTC. Translating it yields CASSPSGGPLYEQFF.

V is TRBV19 and J is TRBJ2-7; TRBD2 might be the D (6 bases). Germline loops: CDR1 LNHDA, CDR2 SQIVND (reference sequence). The CDR3 spans 14 residues. Trimming left V 4 bases short and J 4 bases short, with 14 bases between. DNA for the CDR3: TGTGCCAGTAGTAACGCGGCAGGGAGGTACGAGCAGTACTTC. This gives the protein CASSNAAGRYEQYF. Full variable domain (missing parts from reference TRBV19 and TRBJ2-7): DGGITQSPKYLFRKEGQNVTLSCEQNLNHDAMYWYRQDPGQGLRLIYYSQIVNDFQKGDIAEGYSVSREKKESFPLTVTSAQKNPTAFYLCASSNAAGRYEQYFGPGTRLTVT.

The chain links TRBV14 to TRBJ1-2; D remains ambiguous. In germline, CDR1 is SGHDN, CDR2 FVKESK. Trimming took 1 base from V and 3 from J, leaving 6 bases between them. The CDR3 contains 13 residues. CDR3 coding DNA: TGTGCCAGCAGCCAAGGTACTCACTATGGCTACACCTTC. Residues: CASSQGTHYGYTF. Full variable domain (missing parts from reference TRBV14 and TRBJ1-2): EAGVTQFPSHSVIEKGQTVTLRCDPISGHDNLYWYRRVMGKEIKFLLHFVKESKQDESGMPNNRFLAERTGGTYSTLKVQPAELEDSGVYFCASSQGTHYGYTFGSGTRLTVV.

The J gene is TRBJ2-1, the V gene TRBV28; no firm D call. There are 14 residues in the CDR3. V was cut by 2 bases and J by 4 bases, with 9 bases left in between. Germline CDR1 MDHEN, CDR2 SYDVKM. Here the CDR3 DNA reads TGTGCCAGCAGTTTACGAGCCTGGTACAATGAGCAGTTCTTC. This sequence encodes CASSLRAWYNEQFF.